The source of this T cell receptor beta chain is a study of CD8+CD57+ T cells in acquired aplastic anemia. For the study at large: Sorting CD4+ and CD8+ cells gave DNA averaging approximately 3 ug.

The sample holds many counts of this clonotype. What it binds is not known. Study observations and caveats: Common to patients and controls were twenty-nine CD8+ CDR3 sequences.

The template for TCR beta VDJ and CDR3 sequence profiling was genomic DNA. TCRdb re-called the reads through MiXCR, storing one row per CDR3 protein. The repertoire holds roughly 280,000 distinct CDR3 sequences, with roughly 61% as singletons. The germline V gene has CDR1 MNHEY and CDR2 SVGAGI. The CDR3 length is 14 residues. Trimming removed 0 bases at V and 6 bases at J, with 12 bases between. Previously, flow cytometry had revealed CD8+CD57+ cell expansion in the patients chosen for sequencing. The chain carries TRBV6-5 and TRBJ2-7; no firm D call. Sequencing input: sorted CD4+, CD8+, or CD8+CD57+ T cells (not recorded which) from PBMCs. This sequence was found in a human donor with aplastic anemia. The CDR3 reads CASSYSSRKIEQYF. CDR3 nucleotide sequence: TGTGCCAGCAGTTACTCCTCCAGGAAGATCGAGCAGTACTTC.